Detailed here is one T cell receptor beta chain. The antigen remains unidentified. The CDR3 consists of 15 residues. V was cut by 4 bases and J by 4 bases, with 17 bases left in between. Per the germline V gene, CDR1 is SGDLS and CDR2 is YYNGEE. To make TCR beta libraries, researchers used iRepertoire HTBI primers and Arm-PCR of CDR3 regions. Via MiXCR, TCRdb re-called the multiplex PCR reads, giving one row per CDR3 protein. The sample lists 310,000 or so distinct CDR3 sequences; around 19% were seen once. The data were obtained in a study of regulatory T cells in long-lasting Graves disease. Time point here: persistent/refractory GD, antithyroid drugs over 5 years with positive TRAb. RNA from PBMCs was the source of the TCR library. Patients came through an endocrinology department, and that department was in Xi'an, China. Roughly 9.6-milliliter peripheral blood samples went into EDTA tubes. Study observations and caveats: Favored usage of TRBV28, TRBJ1-2 and TRBJ2-5 was recorded in persistent disease. Among persistent patients, a larger number of public clonotypes were shared (around 3,000) than among newly diagnosed patients (about 970).

The chain joins TRBV9 to TRBJ1-2; maybe TRBD1 (5 bases). The input for sequencing was peripheral blood mononuclear cells (PBMCs), taken when the disease was refractory, from a patient treated with antithyroid drugs. The clonotype originates from a female donor with Graves disease. CDR3 sequence (DNA): TGTGCCAGCAGCCCTCAGCAAGGGGCGGGCTATGGCTACACCTTC. Protein sequence: CASSPQQGAGYGYTF.